Each of the 5 T cell receptor beta chains below was sequenced from the same sample in a study of Ad26.COV2.S vaccination and SARS-CoV-2 variants. The data were produced by immunoSEQ multiplex PCR, yet TCRdb's version contains in-frame clones alone and is incomplete. The table has hundreds of thousands of clones, about 90% seen once; the top ten hold under 4%. Treatment specified: roughly 20 received Ad26.COV2.S at low or high dose, single or two shots; several received placebo; per-sample allocation not given. Sampling took place 63 days after the first vaccine or placebo injection. Sequenced here: peripheral blood, sampled in a trial of Ad26.COV2.S vaccine versus placebo. These receptor sequences come from a person aged 18 to 65 who received the Ad26.COV2.S COVID-19 vaccine or a placebo.

The chain recombines TRBV9 with TRBJ1-5; a possible D gene is TRBD1 (5 bases). Germline assignment: CDR1 SGDLS and CDR2 YYNGEE. The V and J ends lost 4 bases and 3 bases respectively, with 14 bases between them. CDR3 length equals 15 residues. CDR3 loop: CASSPGITANQPQHF. Written as DNA, the CDR3 is TGTGCCAGCAGCCCAGGGATTACAGCCAATCAGCCCCAGCATTTT.

V and J are TRBV5-1 and TRBJ1-2; perhaps TRBD1 as D (6 bases). Germline V CDR1 and CDR2: SGHRS, YFSETQ. CDR3 length: 14 residues. Trimming took 3 bases from V and 8 from J, leaving 17 bases between them. The CDR3 spells CASSSDRFRGGYTF. The CDR3 region has the DNA TGCGCCAGCAGCTCTGACAGGTTCCGGGGAGGCTACACCTTC. The full variable domain, rest sourced from reference TRBV5-1 and TRBJ1-2, is KAGVTQTPRYLIKTRGQQVTLSCSPISGHRSVSWYQQTPGQGLQFLFEYFSETQRNKGNFPGRFSGRQFSNSRSEMNVSTLELGDSALYLCASSSDRFRGGYTFGSGTRLTVV.

The CDR3 loop is CASSPRPATVGEQYF. The DNA for the CDR3 is TGTGCCAGCTCACCAAGGCCGGCCACGGTCGGGGAGCAGTACTTC. The J gene is TRBJ2-7, the V gene TRBV18; the D is unclear. This CDR3 region has 15 residues. The V and J ends lost 2 bases and 7 bases respectively, with 18 bases between them. Germline V gives CDR1 KGHSH, CDR2 LQKENI.

The chain has TRBV2 and TRBJ1-2; TRBD1 matches 8 bases. The CDR3 has 13 amino acids. Germline CDR1 is SNHLY and CDR2 is FYNNEI. J was trimmed by 5 bases and V by 8 bases; bases with no gene match: 7. CDR3 sequence (DNA): TGTGCCAGCGACCTACAGGGGGGGTATGGCTACACCTTC. Its protein is CASDLQGGYGYTF.

This clone was observed a single time. The rearrangement uses TRBV5-5 and TRBJ1-2; 11 positions agree with TRBD1. The CDR3 consists of 16 residues. V dropped 4 bases and J dropped 6; count of bases not matched to a gene: 11. Per germline, CDR1 SGHKS and CDR2 YYEKEE (reference sequence). CDR3 residues: CASSAGTGGLSDGYTF. CDR3 nucleotides: TGTGCCAGCAGCGCCGGGACAGGGGGACTTTCGGATGGCTACACCTTC.